This TCR beta chain was recorded in a study of Graves' ophthalmopathy and Graves' hyperthyroidism. V shed 4 bases, J shed 4 bases, and the junction held 12 bases outside the gene matches. The CDR3 consists of 15 residues. Germline-derived CDR1 and CDR2 are DFQATT and SNEGSKA (reference sequence). This clonotype was picked up many times. As the template, RNA transcripts were used to amplify TCR beta CDR3 regions. HTBI-primed RT-PCR formed the first round, and a multiplex PCR formed the second. Each CDR3 protein gets one entry after TCRdb re-called the multiplex PCR reads with MiXCR. The sample contains 300,000 to 400,000 distinct CDR3 sequences, about 18% of which appear only once. Eligible hyperthyroidism cases comprised new diagnoses of under 2 months' duration in individuals aged 18 to 65. PBMCs came from roughly 9.1 ml of fresh peripheral blood.

The chain recombines TRBV20-1 with TRBJ2-5; the match to TRBD1 covers 7 bases. Sequencing was done on a sample of peripheral blood. The clonotype comes from an adult woman with stable Graves' hyperthyroidism. The CDR3 loop is CSAKGATGFGETQYF. The CDR3 nucleotides read TGCAGTGCTAAGGGGGCGACAGGGTTCGGAGAGACCCAGTACTTC.